This is a list of T cell receptor beta chains from one sample in a study of cytomegalovirus exposure and HLA in healthy donors. Measured with immunoSEQ multiplex PCR; TCRdb has only the in-frame clones, and not every one. The sample records around 140,000 clones, about 10% being singletons. Sequenced sample: PBMCs. All receptors derive from a man aged 45-60 years in good health and CMV-seronegative. CDR3s include the opening cysteine and the closing phenylalanine or tryptophan. Each record gives: D gene, CDR3 length, clone size, J gene, V gene, CDR3 protein, CDR3 DNA. The D gene is left open where the match is weak. Clone sizes are given selectively: once, few, many, or a class where the clone is expanded.

D: TRBD1; length: 18; size: few; J: TRBJ1-2; V: TRBV11-3; CDR3: CASSHGWDRGHQGDGYTF; DNA: TGTGCCAGCAGCCACGGGTGGGACAGGGGGCATCAGGGAGATGGCTACACCTTC
D: -; length: 13; size: few; J: TRBJ1-5; V: TRBV19; CDR3: CATQTNQNQPQHF; DNA: TGTGCCACCCAGACAAACCAGAATCAGCCCCAGCATTTT
D: TRBD2; length: 14; size: -; J: TRBJ2-1; V: TRBV5-1; CDR3: CASSFSAGANEQFF; DNA: TGCGCCAGCAGCTTTTCAGCGGGGGCAAATGAGCAGTTCTTC
D: -; length: 13; size: many; J: TRBJ1-5; V: TRBV29-1; CDR3: CSVEFSSNQPQHF; DNA: TGCAGCGTTGAGTTTTCGAGCAATCAGCCCCAGCATTTT
D: -; length: 14; size: -; J: TRBJ1-1; V: TRBV27; CDR3: CASSPQGLHTEAFF; DNA: TGTGCCAGCAGTCCCCAGGGGCTGCACACTGAAGCTTTCTTT
D: TRBD1; length: 16; size: -; J: TRBJ2-3; V: TRBV2; CDR3: CASSAGQGGYTDTQYF; DNA: TGTGCCAGCAGTGCCGGACAGGGGGGGTACACAGATACGCAGTATTTT
D: -; length: 13; size: few; J: TRBJ1-1; V: TRBV2; CDR3: CASRDITLREAFF; DNA: TGTGCCAGCAGGGACATAACTCTGAGGGAAGCTTTCTTT
D: -; length: 10; size: few; J: TRBJ1-2; V: TRBV30; CDR3: CASLNYGYTF; DNA: TGTGCCTCCCTAAACTATGGCTACACCTTC
D: -; length: 14; size: -; J: TRBJ2-7; V: TRBV11-2; CDR3: CASSSGQPSYEQYF; DNA: TGTGCCAGCAGCTCCGGACAGCCCTCCTACGAGCAGTACTTC
D: TRBD1; length: 14; size: -; J: TRBJ1-5; V: TRBV28; CDR3: CASNPEQGNQPQHF; DNA: TGTGCCAGCAATCCCGAACAGGGGAATCAGCCCCAGCATTTT
D: TRBD1; length: 16; size: few; J: TRBJ1-4; V: TRBV5-1; CDR3: CASSSVPGQVNEKLFF; DNA: TGCGCCAGCAGCTCAGTGCCGGGACAGGTTAATGAAAAACTGTTTTTT
D: TRBD1; length: 15; size: few; J: TRBJ1-1; V: TRBV4-1; CDR3: CASSPGTAENTEAFF; DNA: TGCGCCAGCAGCCCCGGGACAGCGGAGAACACTGAAGCTTTCTTT
D: TRBD1; length: 12; size: -; J: TRBJ1-2; V: TRBV30; CDR3: CAWTGGNYGYTF; DNA: TGTGCCTGGACAGGGGGCAACTATGGCTACACCTTC
D: -; length: 19; size: many; J: TRBJ1-5; V: TRBV19; CDR3: CASSTTRAGARYSNQPQHF; DNA: TGTGCCAGTAGTACGACGAGGGCAGGGGCAAGATATAGCAATCAGCCCCAGCATTTT
D: TRBD1; length: 14; size: -; J: TRBJ1-5; V: TRBV11-2; CDR3: CASSPTGNNQPQHF; DNA: TGTGCCAGCAGCCCGACAGGGAACAATCAGCCCCAGCATTTT
D: TRBD1; length: 15; size: -; J: TRBJ2-1; V: TRBV29-1; CDR3: CSVEDPGRGRFEQFF; DNA: TGCAGCGTTGAAGATCCGGGCAGGGGGCGCTTTGAGCAGTTCTTC
D: -; length: 13; size: -; J: TRBJ1-6; V: TRBV11-2; CDR3: CASSLDPNSPLHF; DNA: TGTGCCAGCAGCTTAGATCCGAATTCACCCCTCCACTTT
D: TRBD1; length: 14; size: few; J: TRBJ1-5; V: TRBV7-6; CDR3: CASSPGTVNQPQHF; DNA: TGTGCCAGCAGTCCCGGGACAGTTAATCAGCCCCAGCATTTT
D: -; length: 14; size: -; J: TRBJ1-6; V: TRBV28; CDR3: CASSLESDNSPLHF; DNA: TGTGCCAGCAGTTTAGAGTCCGATAATTCACCCCTCCACTTT
D: -; length: 14; size: -; J: TRBJ2-2; V: TRBV5-4; CDR3: CASSSNVVAGELFF; DNA: TGTGCCAGCAGCTCGAACGTAGTCGCCGGGGAGCTGTTTTTT
D: -; length: 13; size: few; J: TRBJ1-2; V: TRBV7-9; CDR3: CASSFTGDYGYTF; DNA: TGTGCCAGCAGCTTTACAGGCGACTATGGCTACACCTTC
D: -; length: 11; size: few; J: TRBJ1-2; V: TRBV28; CDR3: CASGSLKGYTF; DNA: TGTGCCAGCGGGAGCCTTAAGGGCTACACCTTC
D: TRBD1; length: 12; size: few; J: TRBJ1-1; V: TRBV29-1; CDR3: CSVDAAGTGVFF; DNA: TGCAGCGTTGACGCGGCCGGGACAGGGGTTTTCTTT
D: -; length: 16; size: -; J: TRBJ2-5; V: TRBV4-2; CDR3: CASSQDPEGGRETQYF; DNA: TGTGCCAGCAGCCAAGATCCAGAAGGGGGAAGAGAGACCCAGTACTTC
D: -; length: 12; size: few; J: TRBJ1-3; V: TRBV30; CDR3: CAWVPGGNTIYF; DNA: TGTGCCTGGGTCCCGGGGGGAAACACCATATATTTT
D: TRBD1; length: 17; size: -; J: TRBJ1-2; V: TRBV5-1; CDR3: CASSRGGTGTVGHGYTF; DNA: TGCGCCAGCAGCAGGGGGGGGACAGGGACCGTGGGTCATGGCTACACCTTC
D: TRBD2; length: 16; size: few; J: TRBJ2-5; V: TRBV9; CDR3: CASSQAASGVQETQYF; DNA: TGTGCCAGCAGCCAGGCGGCAAGCGGGGTACAAGAGACCCAGTACTTC
D: -; length: 14; size: few; J: TRBJ2-2; V: TRBV5-1; CDR3: CASSPYRNTGELFF; DNA: TGCGCCAGCAGCCCGTACAGGAACACCGGGGAGCTGTTTTTT
D: -; length: 17; size: -; J: TRBJ1-4; V: TRBV7-8; CDR3: CASSLVQGKPTNEKLFF; DNA: TGTGCCAGCAGCTTAGTGCAGGGGAAGCCAACTAATGAAAAACTGTTTTTT
D: TRBD1; length: 15; size: -; J: TRBJ2-7; V: TRBV6-1; CDR3: CASSGGQGSSYEQYF; DNA: TGTGCCAGCAGTGGGGGACAGGGAAGCTCCTACGAGCAGTACTTC
D: TRBD1; length: 15; size: few; J: TRBJ2-3; V: TRBV25-1; CDR3: CASSAGQGAGDTQYF; DNA: TGTGCCAGCAGTGCCGGGCAGGGGGCGGGAGATACGCAGTATTTT
D: -; length: 11; size: few; J: TRBJ2-1; V: TRBV6-5; CDR3: CASTSYNEQFF; DNA: TGTGCCAGCACCAGTTACAATGAGCAGTTCTTC
D: TRBD2; length: 17; size: -; J: TRBJ2-3; V: TRBV5-4; CDR3: CASSPLSGGPSTDTQYF; DNA: TGTGCCAGCAGCCCCCTGTCGGGGGGTCCTAGCACAGATACGCAGTATTTT
D: -; length: 12; size: few; J: TRBJ2-2; V: TRBV7-9; CDR3: CAILRDTGELFF; DNA: TGTGCCATCCTCAGGGACACCGGGGAGCTGTTTTTT
D: TRBD1; length: 19; size: -; J: TRBJ2-2; V: TRBV5-1; CDR3: CASSLGPTGGGSNTGELFF; DNA: TGCGCCAGCAGCTTGGGTCCTACAGGGGGAGGATCGAACACCGGGGAGCTGTTTTTT
D: TRBD1; length: 15; size: few; J: TRBJ1-2; V: TRBV28; CDR3: CASHLDRGQGYGYTF; DNA: TGTGCCAGCCACCTGGACAGGGGGCAAGGCTATGGCTACACCTTC
D: -; length: 13; size: -; J: TRBJ2-3; V: TRBV30; CDR3: CAWRGRSTDTQYF; DNA: TGTGCCTGGAGGGGCAGGTCAACAGATACGCAGTATTTT
D: TRBD1; length: 15; size: many; J: TRBJ1-1; V: TRBV5-5; CDR3: CASSLPPTGLPKAFF; DNA: TGTGCCAGCAGCTTGCCGCCGACAGGGCTTCCCAAAGCTTTCTTT
D: TRBD1; length: 13; size: -; J: TRBJ1-2; V: TRBV7-2; CDR3: CASSIDYRGGYTF; DNA: TGTGCCAGCAGCATCGATTACAGGGGTGGCTACACCTTC
D: -; length: 17; size: -; J: TRBJ1-1; V: TRBV7-8; CDR3: CASSPRFLSVNGTEAFF; DNA: TGTGCCAGCAGCCCTCGATTTTTATCGGTTAACGGCACTGAAGCTTTCTTT
D: TRBD1; length: 16; size: -; J: TRBJ1-6; V: TRBV9; CDR3: CASSVGQGVGNSPLHF; DNA: TGTGCCAGCAGCGTGGGACAGGGGGTAGGTAATTCACCCCTCCACTTT
D: TRBD1; length: 15; size: -; J: TRBJ1-1; V: TRBV18; CDR3: CASSPGQQRNTEAFF; DNA: TGTGCCAGCTCACCGGGACAGCAGAGGAACACTGAAGCTTTCTTT
D: TRBD1; length: 16; size: few; J: TRBJ2-7; V: TRBV6-5; CDR3: CASSYSYSGQSYEQYF; DNA: TGTGCCAGCAGTTACTCATATTCGGGACAGTCCTACGAGCAGTACTTC
D: TRBD1; length: 14; size: -; J: TRBJ1-5; V: TRBV11-2; CDR3: CASSLDQGGQPQHF; DNA: TGTGCCAGCAGCTTAGATCAGGGGGGTCAGCCCCAGCATTTT
D: TRBD2; length: 14; size: few; J: TRBJ2-2; V: TRBV9; CDR3: CASRGGGLTGELFF; DNA: TGTGCCAGCAGGGGCGGGGGTCTCACCGGGGAGCTGTTTTTT
D: -; length: 15; size: -; J: TRBJ1-1; V: TRBV18; CDR3: CASSPSLSGGTEAFF; DNA: TGTGCCAGCTCACCATCACTCTCCGGAGGGACTGAAGCTTTCTTT
D: -; length: 15; size: few; J: TRBJ1-3; V: TRBV5-1; CDR3: CASSLAFQSGNTIYF; DNA: TGCGCCAGCAGCTTGGCCTTTCAGTCTGGAAACACCATATATTTT
D: -; length: 14; size: -; J: TRBJ1-3; V: TRBV2; CDR3: CASSVGGSGNTIYF; DNA: TGTGCCAGCAGTGTGGGAGGATCTGGAAACACCATATATTTT
D: TRBD1; length: 15; size: -; J: TRBJ1-2; V: TRBV6-6; CDR3: CASSKPGQRQDGYTF; DNA: TGTGCCAGCAGTAAACCGGGACAGAGGCAGGATGGCTACACCTTC
D: -; length: 16; size: -; J: TRBJ2-6; V: TRBV13; CDR3: CASSLGGVSGANVLTF; DNA: TGTGCCAGCAGCTTAGGCGGTGTCTCTGGGGCCAACGTCCTGACTTTC
D: -; length: 14; size: -; J: TRBJ2-6; V: TRBV28; CDR3: CASGLRSGANVLTF; DNA: TGTGCCAGCGGACTGCGCTCTGGGGCCAACGTCCTGACTTTC